These 14 T cell receptor beta chains came from one sample sequenced in a study of control samples from healthy donors and cancer patients. Repertoires were generated with immunoSEQ multiplex PCR, while TCRdb's copy carries only in-frame clones and drops some. The table lists more than 65,000 clones, around 84% of them singletons. The sample was blood. The receptor set was obtained from a man in his fifties in good health.

The chain recombines TRBV19 with TRBJ1-5, with a tentative D call TRBD1 (6 bases). Trimming took off 5 bases at V and 6 bases at J, with 26 bases between the two ends. The CDR3 contains 18 residues. The germline CDR1 and CDR2 sequences are LNHDA and SQIVND (reference sequence). In DNA form, the CDR3 reads TGTGCCAGTAGTGTTTCCGCAGGGGACCTTGGGGGGAGTCAGCCCCAGCATTTT. It encodes CASSVSAGDLGGSQPQHF.

V usage is TRBV7-9 and J usage is TRBJ2-2, with no clear D. CDR1 and CDR2 from the germline V gene are SEHNR and FQNEAQ (reference sequence). Trimming left V 1 base short and J 2 bases short, with 5 bases between. The length of the CDR3 is 14 residues. The CDR3 loop is CASSLGLNTGELFF. DNA for the CDR3: TGTGCCAGCAGCTTAGGACTTAACACCGGGGAGCTGTTTTTT.

V usage is TRBV7-9 and J usage is TRBJ1-1; D is unresolved. Germline CDR1 is SEHNR and CDR2 is FQNEAQ (reference sequence). Trimming removed 1 base at V and 0 bases at J, with 12 bases between. The CDR3 contains 16 residues. DNA of the CDR3: TGTGCCAGCAGCTTAGGTCTCGGGTGGCTGAACACTGAAGCTTTCTTT. It yields the protein CASSLGLGWLNTEAFF.

The chain links TRBV2 to TRBJ1-6; 10 positions match TRBD1. The CDR3 covers 15 residues. Germline values: CDR1 SNHLY, CDR2 FYNNEI. The V and J ends lost 3 bases and 10 bases, in that order; junction bases with no gene match: 6. The chain's CDR3 is CASSDLGTGVSPLHF. The CDR3 DNA is TGTGCCAGCAGTGACCTCGGGACAGGGGTCTCACCCCTCCACTTT.

The chain has TRBV27 and TRBJ1-2; D is unclear. V was clipped by 4 bases and J by 0 bases, with 6 bases between them. This CDR3 comprises 13 residues. Germline loops: CDR1 MNHEY, CDR2 SMNVEV (reference sequence). The CDR3 spells CASSWRANYGYTF. DNA for the CDR3: TGTGCCAGCAGTTGGAGAGCTAACTATGGCTACACCTTC.

The rearrangement links TRBV7-8 to TRBJ2-2; 7 bases are shared with TRBD2. The CDR3 runs to 15 residues. Trimming took 2 bases from V and 6 from J; bases not matched to a gene: 6. Looked up from germline, CDR1 is SGHVS and CDR2 is FQNEAQ. CDR3 nucleotide sequence: TGTGCCAGCAGCTTACGGCGGGAGCTGGCCGGGGAGCTGTTTTTT. Translated: CASSLRRELAGELFF.

The chain has TRBV12-5 and TRBJ1-5; 7 bases agree with TRBD1. This CDR3 region has 14 residues. Germline loops: CDR1 LGHNT, CDR2 FRNRAP. V trimming: 1 base; J trimming: 6 bases; junction bases outside the gene matches: 3. CDR3 nucleotides: TGTGCTAGTGGTTTGGGACAGGGTCCTCAGCCCCAGCATTTT. Residues: CASGLGQGPQPQHF.

The V call is TRBV4-3, the J call TRBJ2-3; 7 bases are shared with TRBD2. V lost 0 bases, J lost 4 bases, and 10 bases stayed unmatched. The CDR3 sequence is 17 residues long. Germline V CDR1 and CDR2: LGHNA, YSLEER. The CDR3 loop reads CASSQDPGGRAPDTQYF. CDR3 coding DNA: TGCGCCAGCAGCCAAGATCCAGGTGGGAGGGCCCCAGATACGCAGTATTTT.

This chain uses TRBV6-2 or TRBV6-3 with TRBJ2-5; the D gene is possibly TRBD2 (6 bases). From germline, CDR1 is MNHEY and CDR2 SVGEGT. The V and J ends lost 2 bases and 2 bases respectively, with 12 bases between them. The CDR3 sequence is 15 residues long. CDR3 residues: CASSYAGRMQETQYF. The CDR3 nucleotides read TGTGCCAGCAGTTACGCGGGACGAATGCAAGAGACCCAGTACTTC.

The chain is built from TRBV7-9 and TRBJ2-3; maybe TRBD1 (5 bases). Looked up from germline, CDR1 is SEHNR and CDR2 is FQNEAQ (reference sequence). The CDR3 consists of 14 residues. V lost 4 bases, J lost 1 base, and 9 bases lay in between. CDR3 nucleotides: TGTGCCAGCAGCTCCGGACATGGCACAGATACGCAGTATTTT. This sequence encodes CASSSGHGTDTQYF.

This chain connects TRBV19 to TRBJ2-1; 8 positions match TRBD2. The CDR3 loop spans 14 amino acids. J gave up 12 bases and V 10 bases, and 17 bases lay outside the gene matches. The germline CDR1 and CDR2 sequences are LNHDA and SQIVND (reference sequence). CDR3 sequence (DNA): TGTGCCACCGTCCGGGAGGGAGGGTCAGGGCTGCAGTTCTTC. It translates to CATVREGGSGLQFF.

This clone was picked up a small number of times. The chain links TRBV30 to TRBJ1-5; the D is unclear. The CDR3 runs 13 residues. Trimming shortened V by 1 base and J by 1 base, and 5 bases separated the two germline ends. Germline values: CDR1 GTSNPN, CDR2 SVGIG (reference sequence). CDR3 amino acids: CAWSGQSNQPQHF. The CDR3 region has the DNA TGTGCCTGGAGTGGACAAAGCAATCAGCCCCAGCATTTT.

The V gene is TRBV21-1, the J gene TRBJ2-7; the table's TRBD1 call for D was not verified on the DNA. TRBV21-1 is a pseudogene. The CDR3 covers 15 residues. The CDR3: CASSKGQRSSYEQYF. CDR3 nucleotides: TGTGCCAGCAGCAAAGGACAGAGAAGCTCCTACGAGCAGTACTTC.

This clone was counted a few times. This chain joins TRBV28 and TRBJ2-6, with D perhaps assigned TRBD1 or TRBD2 (5 bases each). The CDR3 loop spans 16 amino acids. Trimming removed 7 bases at V and 0 bases at J, with 13 bases between. In germline, CDR1 is MDHEN, CDR2 SYDVKM. The CDR3 region has the DNA TGTGCCAGCAATGTTCCGGGGCCCTCTGGGGCCAACGTCCTGACTTTC. Residues: CASNVPGPSGANVLTF.